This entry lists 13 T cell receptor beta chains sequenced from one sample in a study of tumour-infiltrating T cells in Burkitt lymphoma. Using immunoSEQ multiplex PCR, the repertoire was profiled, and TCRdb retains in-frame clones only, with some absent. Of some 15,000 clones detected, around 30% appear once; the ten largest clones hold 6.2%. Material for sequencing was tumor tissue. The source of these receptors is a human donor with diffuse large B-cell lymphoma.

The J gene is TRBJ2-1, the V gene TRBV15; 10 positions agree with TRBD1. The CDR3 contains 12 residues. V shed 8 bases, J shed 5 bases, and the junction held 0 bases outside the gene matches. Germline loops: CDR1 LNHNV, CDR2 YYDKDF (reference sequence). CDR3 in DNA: TGTGCCACCGGGACAGGGGACAATGAGCAGTTCTTC. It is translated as CATGTGDNEQFF.

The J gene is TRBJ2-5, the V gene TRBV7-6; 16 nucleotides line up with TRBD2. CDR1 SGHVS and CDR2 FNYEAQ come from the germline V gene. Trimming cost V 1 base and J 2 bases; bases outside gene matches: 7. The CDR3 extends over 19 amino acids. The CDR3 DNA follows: TGTGCCAGCAGCTTAGGACCCGCGGGACTAGCGGGAGGGCAAGAGACCCAGTACTTC. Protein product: CASSLGPAGLAGGQETQYF. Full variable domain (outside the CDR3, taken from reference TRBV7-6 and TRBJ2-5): GAGVSQSPRYKVTKRGQDVALRCDPISGHVSLYWYRQALGQGPEFLTYFNYEAQQDKSGLPNDRFSAERPEGSISTLTIQRTEQRDSAMYRCASSLGPAGLAGGQETQYFGPGTRLLVL.

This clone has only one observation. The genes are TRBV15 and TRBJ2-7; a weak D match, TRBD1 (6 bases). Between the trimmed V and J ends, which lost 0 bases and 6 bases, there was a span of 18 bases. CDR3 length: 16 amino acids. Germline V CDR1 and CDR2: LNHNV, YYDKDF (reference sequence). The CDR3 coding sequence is TGTGCCACCAGCAGAGATAAAGCAGGGGTCGCGCGCGAGCAGTACTTC. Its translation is CATSRDKAGVAREQYF.

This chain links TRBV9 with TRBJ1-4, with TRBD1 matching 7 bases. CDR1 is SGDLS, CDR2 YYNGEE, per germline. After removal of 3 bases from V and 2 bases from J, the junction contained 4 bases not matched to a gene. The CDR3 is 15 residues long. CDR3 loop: CASSATGATNEKLFF. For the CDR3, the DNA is TGTGCCAGCAGCGCCACAGGGGCTACTAATGAAAAACTGTTTTTT.

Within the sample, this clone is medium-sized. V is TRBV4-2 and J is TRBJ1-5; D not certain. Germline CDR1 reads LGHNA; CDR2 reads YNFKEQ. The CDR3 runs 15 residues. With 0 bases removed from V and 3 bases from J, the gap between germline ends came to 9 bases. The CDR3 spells CASSQEDVPNQPQHF. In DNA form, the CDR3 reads TGTGCCAGCAGCCAAGAGGATGTTCCCAATCAGCCCCAGCATTTT.

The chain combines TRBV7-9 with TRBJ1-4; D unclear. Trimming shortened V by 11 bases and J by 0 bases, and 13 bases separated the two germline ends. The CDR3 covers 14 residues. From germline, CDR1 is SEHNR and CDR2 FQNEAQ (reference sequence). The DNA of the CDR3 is TGTGCCGGAGTCGTGGGAGCAACTAATGAAAAACTGTTTTTT. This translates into CAGVVGATNEKLFF.

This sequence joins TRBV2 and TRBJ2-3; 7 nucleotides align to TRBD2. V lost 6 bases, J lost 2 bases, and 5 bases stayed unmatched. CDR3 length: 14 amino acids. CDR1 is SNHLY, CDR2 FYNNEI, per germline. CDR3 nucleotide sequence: TGTGCCAGCAGAGCGGGACTAAACACAGATACGCAGTATTTT. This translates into CASRAGLNTDTQYF. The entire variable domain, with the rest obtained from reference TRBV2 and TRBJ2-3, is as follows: EPEVTQTPSHQVTQMGQEVILRCVPISNHLYFYWYRQILGQKVEFLVSFYNNEISEKSEIFDDQFSVERPDGSNFTLKIRSTKLEDSAMYFCASRAGLNTDTQYFGPGTRLTVL.

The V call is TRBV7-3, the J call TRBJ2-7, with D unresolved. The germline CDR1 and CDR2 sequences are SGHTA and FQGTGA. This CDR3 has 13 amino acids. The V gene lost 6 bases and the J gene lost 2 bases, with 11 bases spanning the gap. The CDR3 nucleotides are TGTGCCAGCAGGATTAAAATGGCCTACGAGCAGTACTTC. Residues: CASRIKMAYEQYF.

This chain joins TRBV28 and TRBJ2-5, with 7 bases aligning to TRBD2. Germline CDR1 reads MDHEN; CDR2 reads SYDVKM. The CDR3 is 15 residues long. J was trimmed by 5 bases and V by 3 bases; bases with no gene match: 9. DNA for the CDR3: TGTGCCAGCAGTTTCGGGGGAGGGCCCCGGGAGACCCAGTACTTC. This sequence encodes CASSFGGGPRETQYF.

CDR3 coding DNA: TGTGCCACCCAACTAGCGGGGTACAATGAGCAGTTCTTC. Amino acid sequence: CATQLAGYNEQFF. This chain links TRBV6-5 with TRBJ2-1; the match to TRBD2 covers 10 bases. The CDR3 consists of 13 residues. After removal of 10 bases from V and 4 bases from J, the junction contained 4 bases not matched to a gene. Germline values: CDR1 MNHEY, CDR2 SVGAGI.

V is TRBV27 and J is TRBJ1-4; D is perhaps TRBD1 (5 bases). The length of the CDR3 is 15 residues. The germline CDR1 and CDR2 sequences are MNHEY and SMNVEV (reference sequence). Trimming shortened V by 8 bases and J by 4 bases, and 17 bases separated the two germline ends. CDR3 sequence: CASGGGTVINEKLFF. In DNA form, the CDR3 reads TGTGCCAGCGGGGGGGGGACCGTAATTAATGAAAAACTGTTTTTT.

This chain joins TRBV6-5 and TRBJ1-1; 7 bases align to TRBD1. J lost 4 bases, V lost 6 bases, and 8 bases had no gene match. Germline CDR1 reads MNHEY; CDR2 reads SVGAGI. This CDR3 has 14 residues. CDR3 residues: CASSKQGRGTEAFF. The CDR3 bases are TGTGCCAGCAGCAAACAGGGGAGGGGCACTGAAGCTTTCTTT.

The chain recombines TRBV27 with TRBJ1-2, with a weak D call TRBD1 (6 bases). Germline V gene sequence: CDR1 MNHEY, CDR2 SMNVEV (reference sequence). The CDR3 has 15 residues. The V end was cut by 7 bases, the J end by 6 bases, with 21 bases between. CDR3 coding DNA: TGTGCCAGCACTTCGACGACAGGATCTATCCATGGCTACACCTTC. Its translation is CASTSTTGSIHGYTF.